The TCR beta chain under discussion was sequenced for a study of blood T cell repertoires in COVID-19. Across the whole study: PBMCs, B-cell-depleted T cells, or T cells provided the cDNA or gDNA that made up the material.

Participants came from about 23 US areas, aged about 18 to 100 years. Recovery among Cohort 3 donors was established by two negative PCRs, clearance, or symptom resolution. V shed 2 bases and J 5 bases; nucleotides not matched to a gene: 10. There are 16 residues in the CDR3. Looked up from germline, CDR1 is MNHEY and CDR2 is SVGEGT. Authors' processing steps: Researchers report that nucleated cell counts were estimated from reference gene primer amplification. The assay was immunoSEQ multiplex PCR, and TCRdb's table has in-frame clones only and misses some. The V and J calls and clone size are taken from that table; D and trimming were inferred from the DNA. Found here are over 250,000 clones, around 90% of them singletons; the top ten hold less than 3%.

The sequence derives from a woman aged 50 to 60 who had recovered from COVID-19. This sequence joins TRBV6-2 or TRBV6-3 and TRBJ2-7; 9 bases agree with TRBD2. The specimen was PBMCs or T cells enriched from blood (not recorded which). The CDR3 protein is CASSYLPGLAFHEQYF. The CDR3, as DNA: TGTGCCAGCAGTTACCTCCCGGGACTAGCTTTTCACGAGCAGTACTTC.